These 22 T cell receptor beta chains were sequenced from one sample in a study of blood T cell repertoires in COVID-19. Data came from immunoSEQ multiplex PCR; TCRdb stores just in-frame clones and leaves some out. The sample has about 150,000 clones; under 90% are singletons. Sequencing was carried out using peripheral blood. The receptor set was obtained from an elderly woman with acute or convalescent COVID-19.

This clone was seen once. The gene calls are TRBV6-5 and TRBJ2-2, with a weak D call TRBD1 (6 bases). The CDR3 length is 14 residues. Germline V gene data show CDR1 as MNHEY and CDR2 as SVGAGI. V shed 5 bases and J shed 6 bases, with 13 bases lying between them. In DNA, the CDR3 is TGTGCCAGCAGTCCAGGGGTTGGGGCCGGGGAGCTGTTTTTT. Its translation: CASSPGVGAGELFF.

The gene calls are TRBV18 and TRBJ1-3, with D possibly TRBD1 on 5 matching bases. The CDR3 sequence is 17 residues long. Germline loops: CDR1 KGHSH, CDR2 LQKENI. V lost 2 bases and J 2 bases, leaving 16 bases between the germline ends. The CDR3 DNA reads as TGTGCCAGCTCACCATGGGATAACGGGGGAGCTGGAAACACCATATATTTT. It codes for CASSPWDNGGAGNTIYF.

V and J are TRBV28 and TRBJ1-6, with 9 bases fitting TRBD1. This CDR3 contains 15 residues. V gave up 4 bases and J gave up 9 bases; unmatched junction bases: 7. From germline, CDR1 is MDHEN and CDR2 SYDVKM. In DNA form, the CDR3 reads TGTGCCAGCAGTTCACCGGGACAGGGCGGTTCACCCCTCCACTTT. Translating it yields CASSSPGQGGSPLHF.

This chain uses TRBV30 with TRBJ2-5, with 7 bases that match TRBD2. Germline V gene data show CDR1 as GTSNPN and CDR2 as SVGIG (reference sequence). V dropped 4 bases and J dropped 5; count of bases not matched to a gene: 22. This CDR3 contains 18 residues. The chain's CDR3 is CAWIPRGVAGFVSETQYF. The CDR3 DNA reads as TGTGCCTGGATCCCCCGGGGGGTTGCGGGATTTGTTTCGGAGACCCAGTACTTC.

V usage is TRBV7-2 and J usage is TRBJ2-5, with 8 bases identical to TRBD1. With V trimmed by 5 bases and J by 2 bases, 4 bases remained unmatched. Germline V gives CDR1 SGHTA, CDR2 FQGNSA. The CDR3 is 14 residues long. CDR3 DNA: TGTGCCAGCAGCCGGGACAGGAGGCAAGAGACCCAGTACTTC. Protein: CASSRDRRQETQYF.

This chain links TRBV18 with TRBJ2-7; 9 positions match TRBD1. CDR3 length: 15 amino acids. V lost 3 bases, J lost 7 bases, and 10 bases stayed unmatched. Germline lookup yields CDR1 KGHSH and CDR2 LQKENI. In DNA, the CDR3 is TGTGCCAGCTCACCGGGACAGGGCTACTACGTGGAGCAGTACTTC. This sequence encodes CASSPGQGYYVEQYF.

J is TRBJ2-7 and V is TRBV11-1, with TRBD2 identical over 7 bases. Germline V lookup: CDR1 SGHAT, CDR2 FQDESV (reference sequence). The CDR3 has 14 amino acids. V was pared by 3 bases and J by 3 bases, with 5 bases of the junction left unmatched. CDR3 coding DNA: TGTGCCAGCAGCTTCGGAGCGGGGATCTACGAGCAGTACTTC. It translates to CASSFGAGIYEQYF. Using reference TRBV11-1 and TRBJ2-7 for the parts outside the CDR3, the full variable domain is EAEVAQSPRYKITEKSQAVAFWCDPISGHATLYWYRQILGQGPELLVQFQDESVVDDSQLPKDRFSAERLKGVDSTLKIQPAELGDSAMYLCASSFGAGIYEQYFGPGTRLTVT.

The chain has TRBV5-1 and TRBJ2-1, with 7 positions matching TRBD1. After removal of 3 bases from V and 0 bases from J, the junction contained 3 bases not matched to a gene. There are 15 residues in the CDR3. Per germline, CDR1 SGHRS and CDR2 YFSETQ. As DNA, the CDR3 is TGCGCCAGCAGCTCAGGGACAGTCTCCTACAATGAGCAGTTCTTC. Amino acid sequence: CASSSGTVSYNEQFF.

The chain employs TRBV29-1 and TRBJ1-2, with D possibly matching TRBD1 (5 bases). V was trimmed by 4 bases and J by 0 bases, leaving 15 bases between them. The CDR3 sequence is 15 residues long. Germline loops: CDR1 SQVTM, CDR2 ANQGSEA. The CDR3 DNA reads as TGCAGCGTTGTTCTTTCGACAGTTCCTAACTATGGCTACACCTTC. Its translation is CSVVLSTVPNYGYTF.

This rearrangement joins TRBV5-1 to TRBJ2-6; D call uncertain. Looked up from germline, CDR1 is SGHRS and CDR2 is YFSETQ. Between the trimmed V and J ends, which lost 0 bases and 0 bases, there was a span of 4 bases. The CDR3 runs to 15 residues. In nucleotides, the CDR3 is TGCGCCAGCAGCTTGGCCGTCTCTGGGGCCAACGTCCTGACTTTC. It translates to CASSLAVSGANVLTF.

This clone was counted once. The chain employs TRBV19 and TRBJ1-3; unclear D gene. CDR3 length: 16 residues. V lost 3 bases to trimming and J lost 4 bases, with 16 bases between them. CDR1 is LNHDA, CDR2 SQIVND, per germline (reference sequence). DNA of the CDR3: TGTGCCAGTAGTATCGGAAGCGGAGGAGAGGGAAACACCATATATTTT. It is translated as CASSIGSGGEGNTIYF. Complete variable domain (other parts from reference TRBV19 and TRBJ1-3): DGGITQSPKYLFRKEGQNVTLSCEQNLNHDAMYWYRQDPGQGLRLIYYSQIVNDFQKGDIAEGYSVSREKKESFPLTVTSAQKNPTAFYLCASSIGSGGEGNTIYFGEGSWLTVV.

The CDR3 here is CAISDKYGQGTHYEQYF. CDR3 DNA: TGTGCCATCAGTGACAAATACGGGCAGGGTACTCACTACGAGCAGTACTTC. V gene TRBV10-3 combines with J gene TRBJ2-7, with D possibly being TRBD1 (5 bases). The CDR3 totals 17 residues. V lost 3 bases and J lost 3, with 21 bases in between. Germline V gene lookup returns CDR1 ENHRY and CDR2 SYGVKD.

The chain employs TRBV30 and TRBJ2-2, with a weak D call TRBD1 (6 bases). The CDR3 has 13 amino acids. In germline, CDR1 is GTSNPN, CDR2 SVGIG (reference sequence). Trimming took off 5 bases at V and 4 bases at J, with 11 bases between the two ends. Here the CDR3 DNA reads TGTGCCTGGTCAGGGGCCCTCACCGGGGAGCTGTTTTTT. Its protein product is CAWSGALTGELFF.

The rearrangement uses TRBV4-2 and TRBJ1-1; maybe TRBD1 (5 bases). CDR3 length: 14 amino acids. Germline V gene sequence: CDR1 LGHNA, CDR2 YNFKEQ. Trimming removed 4 bases from V and 1 base from J, with 10 bases in between. The CDR3 region is CASSPRAPNTEAFF. The CDR3 DNA follows: TGTGCCAGCAGCCCCAGGGCCCCGAACACTGAAGCTTTCTTT.

V is TRBV5-5 and J is TRBJ2-7, with TRBD1 matching over 9 bases. The CDR3 runs 18 residues. Losses at the gene ends were 5 bases for V and 0 bases for J; bases not matched to a gene: 15. Per germline, CDR1 SGHKS and CDR2 YYEKEE (reference sequence). The chain's CDR3 is CASSRSGPRTGVSYEQYF. The CDR3 DNA sequence: TGTGCCAGCAGTCGATCCGGACCCCGGACAGGGGTCTCCTACGAGCAGTACTTC.

V gene TRBV5-8 combines with J gene TRBJ2-1, with a possible D match to TRBD2 (5 bases). This CDR3 region has 15 residues. Germline V gives CDR1 SGHTS, CDR2 YDEGEE. V was clipped by 2 bases and J by 8 bases, with 17 bases between them. Here the CDR3 DNA reads TGTGCCAGCAGCTTAACCGGGATAGTCACACATGAGCAGTTCTTC. Amino acids: CASSLTGIVTHEQFF.

V and J are TRBV5-1 and TRBJ2-7, with TRBD1 matching 8 bases. Trimming cost V 0 bases and J 1 base; bases outside gene matches: 6. CDR1 and CDR2 from the germline V gene are SGHRS and YFSETQ. There are 16 residues in the CDR3. CDR3 sequence reads: CASSLVGQGASYEQYF. For the CDR3, the DNA is TGCGCCAGCAGCTTGGTAGGCCAGGGGGCGTCCTACGAGCAGTACTTC.

V is TRBV19 and J is TRBJ1-6, with no clear D. This CDR3 comprises 14 residues. Trimming took off 5 bases at V and 8 bases at J, with 13 bases between the two ends. Germline V gene sequence: CDR1 LNHDA, CDR2 SQIVND (reference sequence). The DNA of the CDR3 is TGTGCCAGTAGTTTCTACTTCGGTGATTCACCCCTCCACTTT. It encodes CASSFYFGDSPLHF.

The rearrangement joins TRBV19 to TRBJ2-1; 8 bases are a match to TRBD2. J gave up 5 bases and V 5 bases, and 5 bases lay outside the gene matches. Germline assignment: CDR1 LNHDA and CDR2 SQIVND (reference sequence). The CDR3 is 14 amino acids. CDR3 nucleotides: TGTGCCAGTAGTCCCTATAGCGGGGACAATGAGCAGTTCTTC. It specifies CASSPYSGDNEQFF.

The chain recombines TRBV3-1 (or the pseudogene TRBV3-2) with TRBJ2-1, with D perhaps TRBD1 or TRBD2 (11 bases each). The CDR3 has 21 amino acids. Trimming took off 4 bases at V and 7 bases at J, with 35 bases between the two ends. Germline assignment: CDR1 LGHDT and CDR2 YNNKEL (reference sequence). The CDR3 spells CASSLTGTGGLAGGPGNEQFF. The CDR3 DNA reads TGTGCCAGCAGCCTGACCGGGACAGGGGGTTTAGCGGGAGGGCCGGGGAATGAGCAGTTCTTC.

With respect to this clone: The junction shows a germline mismatch at one end, possibly a read error. The rearrangement uses TRBV4-1 and TRBJ2-7, with 15 positions matching TRBD2. The CDR3 is 13 residues long. CDR1 is MGHRA and CDR2 is YSYEKL in the germline V gene. The CDR3 region has the DNA TGCGCCAGCAGCGATGGACTAGCGGGAGGGCCGCACTTC. It translates to CASSDGLAGGPHF.

V is TRBV7-2 and J is TRBJ2-1, with 10 bases matching TRBD2. The CDR3 contains 14 residues. J gave up 6 bases and V 7 bases, and 6 bases lay outside the gene matches. Germline V lookup: CDR1 SGHTA, CDR2 FQGNSA. The CDR3 here is CASKSGRELNEQFF. In nucleotides, the CDR3 is TGTGCCAGCAAGAGCGGGAGGGAACTCAATGAGCAGTTCTTC.